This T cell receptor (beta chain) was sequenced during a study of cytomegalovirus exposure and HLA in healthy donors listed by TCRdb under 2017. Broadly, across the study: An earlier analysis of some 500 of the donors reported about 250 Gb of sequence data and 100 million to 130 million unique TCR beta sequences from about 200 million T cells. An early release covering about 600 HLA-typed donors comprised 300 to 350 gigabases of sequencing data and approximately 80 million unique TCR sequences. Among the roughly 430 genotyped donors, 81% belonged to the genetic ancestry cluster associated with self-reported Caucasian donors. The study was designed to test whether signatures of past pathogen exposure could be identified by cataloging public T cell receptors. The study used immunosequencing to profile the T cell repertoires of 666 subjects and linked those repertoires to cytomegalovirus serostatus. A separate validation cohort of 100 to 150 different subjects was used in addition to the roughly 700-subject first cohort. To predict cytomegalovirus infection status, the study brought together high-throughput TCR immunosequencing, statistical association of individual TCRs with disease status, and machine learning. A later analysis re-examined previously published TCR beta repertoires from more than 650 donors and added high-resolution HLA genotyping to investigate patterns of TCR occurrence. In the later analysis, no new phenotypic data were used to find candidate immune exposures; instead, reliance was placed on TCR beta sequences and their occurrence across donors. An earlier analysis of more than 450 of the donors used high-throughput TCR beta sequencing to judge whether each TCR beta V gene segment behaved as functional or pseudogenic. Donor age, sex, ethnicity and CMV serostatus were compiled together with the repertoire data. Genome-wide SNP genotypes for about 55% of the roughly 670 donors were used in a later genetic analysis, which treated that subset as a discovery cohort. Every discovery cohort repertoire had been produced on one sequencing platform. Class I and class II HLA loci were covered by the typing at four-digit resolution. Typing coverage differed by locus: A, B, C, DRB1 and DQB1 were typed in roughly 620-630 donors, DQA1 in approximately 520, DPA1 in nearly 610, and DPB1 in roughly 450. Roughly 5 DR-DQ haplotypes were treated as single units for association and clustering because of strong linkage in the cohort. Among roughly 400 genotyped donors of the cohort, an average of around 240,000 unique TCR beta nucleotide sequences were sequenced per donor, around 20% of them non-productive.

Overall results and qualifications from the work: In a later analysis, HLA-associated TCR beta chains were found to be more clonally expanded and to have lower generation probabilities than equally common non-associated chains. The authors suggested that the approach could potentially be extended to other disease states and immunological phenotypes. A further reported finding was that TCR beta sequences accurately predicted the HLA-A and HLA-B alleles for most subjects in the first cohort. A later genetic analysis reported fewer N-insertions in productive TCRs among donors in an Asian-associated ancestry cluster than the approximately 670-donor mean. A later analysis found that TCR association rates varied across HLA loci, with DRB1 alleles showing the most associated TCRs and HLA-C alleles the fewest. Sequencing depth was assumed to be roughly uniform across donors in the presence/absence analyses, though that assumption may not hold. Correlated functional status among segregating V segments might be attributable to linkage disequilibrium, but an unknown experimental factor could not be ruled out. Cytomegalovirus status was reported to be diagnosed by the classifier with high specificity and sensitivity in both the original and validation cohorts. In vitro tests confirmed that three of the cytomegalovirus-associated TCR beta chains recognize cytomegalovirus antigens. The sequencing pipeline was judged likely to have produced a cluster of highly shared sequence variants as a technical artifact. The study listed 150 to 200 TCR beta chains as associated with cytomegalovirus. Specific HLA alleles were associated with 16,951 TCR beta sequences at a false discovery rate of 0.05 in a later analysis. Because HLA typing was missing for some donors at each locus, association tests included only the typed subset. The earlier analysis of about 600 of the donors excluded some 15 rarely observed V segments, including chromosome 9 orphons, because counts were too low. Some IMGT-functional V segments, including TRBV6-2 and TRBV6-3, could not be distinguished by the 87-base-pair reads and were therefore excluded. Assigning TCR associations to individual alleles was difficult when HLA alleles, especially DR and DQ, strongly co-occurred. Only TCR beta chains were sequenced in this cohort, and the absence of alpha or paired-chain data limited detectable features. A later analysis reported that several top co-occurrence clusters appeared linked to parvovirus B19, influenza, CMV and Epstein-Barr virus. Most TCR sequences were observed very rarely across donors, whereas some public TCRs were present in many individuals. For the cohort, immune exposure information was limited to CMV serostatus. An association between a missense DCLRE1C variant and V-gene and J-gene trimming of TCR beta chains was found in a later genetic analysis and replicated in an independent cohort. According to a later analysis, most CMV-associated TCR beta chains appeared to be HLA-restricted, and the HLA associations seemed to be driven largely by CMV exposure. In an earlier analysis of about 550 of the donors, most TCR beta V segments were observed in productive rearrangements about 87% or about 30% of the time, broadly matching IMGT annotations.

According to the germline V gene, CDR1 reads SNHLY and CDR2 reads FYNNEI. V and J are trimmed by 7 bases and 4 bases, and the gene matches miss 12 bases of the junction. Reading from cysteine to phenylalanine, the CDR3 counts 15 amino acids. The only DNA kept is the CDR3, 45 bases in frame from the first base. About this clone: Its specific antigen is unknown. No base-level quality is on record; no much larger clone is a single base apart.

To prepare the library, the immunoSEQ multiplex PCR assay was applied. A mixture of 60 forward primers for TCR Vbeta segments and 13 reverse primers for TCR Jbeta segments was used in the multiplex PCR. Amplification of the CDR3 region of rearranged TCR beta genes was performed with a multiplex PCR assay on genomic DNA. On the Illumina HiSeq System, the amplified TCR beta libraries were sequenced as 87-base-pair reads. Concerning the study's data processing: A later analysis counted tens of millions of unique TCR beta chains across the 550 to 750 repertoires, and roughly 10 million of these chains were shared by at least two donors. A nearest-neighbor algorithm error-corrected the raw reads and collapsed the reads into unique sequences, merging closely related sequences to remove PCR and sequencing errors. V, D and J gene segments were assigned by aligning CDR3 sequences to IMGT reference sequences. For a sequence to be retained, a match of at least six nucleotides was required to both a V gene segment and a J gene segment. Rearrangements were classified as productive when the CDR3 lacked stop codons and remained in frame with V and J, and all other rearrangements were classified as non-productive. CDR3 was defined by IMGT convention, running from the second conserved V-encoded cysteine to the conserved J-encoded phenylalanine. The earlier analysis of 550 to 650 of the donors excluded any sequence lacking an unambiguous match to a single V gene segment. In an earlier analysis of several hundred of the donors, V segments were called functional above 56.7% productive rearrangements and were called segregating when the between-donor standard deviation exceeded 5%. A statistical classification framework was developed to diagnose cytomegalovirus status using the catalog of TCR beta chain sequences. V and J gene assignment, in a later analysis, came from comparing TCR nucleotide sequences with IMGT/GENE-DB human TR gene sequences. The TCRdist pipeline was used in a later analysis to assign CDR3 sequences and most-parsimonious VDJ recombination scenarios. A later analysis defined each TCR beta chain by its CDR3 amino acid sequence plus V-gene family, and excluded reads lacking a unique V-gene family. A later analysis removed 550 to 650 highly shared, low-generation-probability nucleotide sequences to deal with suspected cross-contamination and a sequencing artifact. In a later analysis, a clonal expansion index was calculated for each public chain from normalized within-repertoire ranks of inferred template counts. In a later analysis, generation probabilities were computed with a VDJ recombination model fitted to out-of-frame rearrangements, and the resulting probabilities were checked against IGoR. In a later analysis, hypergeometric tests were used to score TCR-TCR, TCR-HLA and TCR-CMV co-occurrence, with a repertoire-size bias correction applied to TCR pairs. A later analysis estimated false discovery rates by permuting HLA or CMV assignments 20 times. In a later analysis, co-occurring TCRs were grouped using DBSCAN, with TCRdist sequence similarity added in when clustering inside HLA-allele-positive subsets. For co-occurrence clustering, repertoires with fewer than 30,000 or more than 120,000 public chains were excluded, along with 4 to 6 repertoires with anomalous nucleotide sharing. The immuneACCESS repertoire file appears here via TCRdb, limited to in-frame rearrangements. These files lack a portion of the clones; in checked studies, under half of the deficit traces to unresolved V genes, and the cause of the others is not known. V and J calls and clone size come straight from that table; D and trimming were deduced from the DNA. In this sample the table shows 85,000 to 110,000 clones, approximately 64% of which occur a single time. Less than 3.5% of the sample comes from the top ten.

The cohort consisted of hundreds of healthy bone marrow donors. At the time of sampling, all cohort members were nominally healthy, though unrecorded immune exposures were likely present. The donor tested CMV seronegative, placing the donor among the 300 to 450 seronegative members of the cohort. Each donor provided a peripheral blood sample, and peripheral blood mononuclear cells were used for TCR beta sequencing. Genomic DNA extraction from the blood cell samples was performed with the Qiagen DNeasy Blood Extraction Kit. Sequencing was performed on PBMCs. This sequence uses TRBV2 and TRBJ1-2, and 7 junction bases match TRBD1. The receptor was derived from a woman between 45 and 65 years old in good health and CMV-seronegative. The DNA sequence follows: TGTGCCAGCACCCTAGACAGGGCCCCTCTCTATGGCTACACCTTC. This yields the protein CASTLDRAPLYGYTF.